This is a list of T cell receptor beta chains from one sample in a study of blood T cell repertoires in COVID-19. Sequencing used immunoSEQ multiplex PCR; TCRdb keeps in-frame clones, though not all of them. The table lists roughly 200,000 clones, 82% of them singletons, with 7.8% in the top ten. What was sequenced was peripheral blood. These receptors were collected from a woman in her fifties or sixties with COVID-19, enrolled during active disease. CDR3s include the opening cysteine and the closing phenylalanine or tryptophan.

CDR3: CAISGDSNEQFF
V: TRBV10-3
J: TRBJ2-1

CDR3: CASSPRTSGSPYEQYF
V: TRBV4-2
J: TRBJ2-7

CDR3: CASSLGLAGFTDTQYF
V: TRBV7-9
J: TRBJ2-3

CDR3: CASSQVRVVGEKLFF
V: TRBV3-1/TRBV3-2
J: TRBJ1-4

CDR3: CASAGTPNTGELFF
V: TRBV7-3
J: TRBJ2-2

CDR3: CASGTGGFGSNQPQHF
V: TRBV7-8
J: TRBJ1-5

CDR3: CASSQVVRVTSTYNEQFF
V: TRBV4-2
J: TRBJ2-1

CDR3: CASSIRRSRDTGLEADTQYF
V: TRBV7-9
J: TRBJ2-3

CDR3: CASRLAGGSEGYEQYF
V: TRBV28
J: TRBJ2-7

CDR3: CASSFRSNQPQHF
V: TRBV28
J: TRBJ1-5

CDR3: CASSLTTSYGYTF
V: TRBV5-4
J: TRBJ1-2

CDR3: CAIRRDWNTEAFF
V: TRBV10-3
J: TRBJ1-1

CDR3: CASSERTGGPGELFF
V: TRBV7-2
J: TRBJ2-2

CDR3: CASSLGPPGQGYGYTF
V: TRBV13
J: TRBJ1-2

CDR3: CASSTTDRGGETQYF
V: TRBV7-9
J: TRBJ2-5

CDR3: CATSKPRGEETQYF
V: TRBV15
J: TRBJ2-5

CDR3: CASSLHSGGPKLNYGYTF
V: TRBV9
J: TRBJ1-2

CDR3: CATSETSAFSNEQFF
V: TRBV24-1
J: TRBJ2-1

CDR3: CASSYRGFDGYTF
V: TRBV6-2/TRBV6-3
J: TRBJ1-2

CDR3: CASSLPGLAGVETQYF
V: TRBV7-9
J: TRBJ2-5

CDR3: CASSVGTVPGELFF
V: TRBV5-5
J: TRBJ2-2

CDR3: CASSPWRGEDEQFF
V: TRBV6-5
J: TRBJ2-1

CDR3: CASSSGLAGGPETQYF
V: TRBV5-1
J: TRBJ2-5

CDR3: CASSWGWTGEAFF
V: TRBV5-6
J: TRBJ1-1

CDR3: CASSEWGGHSGELFF
V: TRBV2
J: TRBJ2-2

CDR3: CSGSGRPADTQYF
V: TRBV29-1
J: TRBJ2-3

CDR3: CASSLLRGQVDGELFF
V: TRBV5-4
J: TRBJ2-2

CDR3: CASSLGLAGVGETQYF
V: TRBV27
J: TRBJ2-5

CDR3: CASSLLSSYNEQFF
V: TRBV27
J: TRBJ2-1

CDR3: CSAPGRGQGYF
V: TRBV20-1
J: TRBJ2-3

CDR3: CASSQDIATIPTF
V: TRBV14
J: TRBJ1-2

CDR3: CASSVEAWGRAYGYTF
V: TRBV9
J: TRBJ1-2

CDR3: CARRRTGDLDRPTEQYF
V: TRBV21-1
J: TRBJ2-7

CDR3: CASSVGGAFTEAFF
V: TRBV9
J: TRBJ1-1

CDR3: CASSFGSSYNEQFF
V: TRBV6-5
J: TRBJ2-1

CDR3: CASSLRSDNSPLHF
V: TRBV13
J: TRBJ1-6

CDR3: CASSLGGQGRDGYTF
V: TRBV7-6
J: TRBJ1-2

CDR3: CASSLGDRTAEAFF
V: TRBV13
J: TRBJ1-1

CDR3: CASSFLDRAALKNIQYF
V: TRBV28
J: TRBJ2-4

CDR3: CASSLVTENNYGYTF
V: TRBV5-8
J: TRBJ1-2

CDR3: CASSHSEETQYF
V: TRBV19
J: TRBJ2-5

CDR3: CASSQQGSSGNTIYF
V: TRBV16
J: TRBJ1-3

CDR3: CASSTGPNPQRGDTNEKLFF
V: TRBV21-1
J: TRBJ1-4

CDR3: CASSYGAGGETQYF
V: TRBV6-2/TRBV6-3
J: TRBJ2-5

CDR3: CASRPFGAWPQHF
V: TRBV5-8
J: TRBJ1-5

CDR3: CASSRDSSYNEQFF
V: TRBV7-2
J: TRBJ2-1

CDR3: CASRTGTNTGELFF
V: TRBV19
J: TRBJ2-2

CDR3: CASSRRGGSSYEQYF
V: TRBV3-1/TRBV3-2
J: TRBJ2-7